These T cell receptor beta chains were read from a single sample in a study of cytomegalovirus exposure and HLA in healthy donors. Libraries were prepared by immunoSEQ multiplex PCR; TCRdb keeps only in-frame clonotypes and omits some of them. The sample includes 55,000 to 80,000 clones, roughly 85% of them seen just once. Sequenced sample: PBMCs. These receptors all stem from a female donor in good health and CMV-seronegative. CDR3s include the opening cysteine and the closing phenylalanine or tryptophan. The order of the fields is D gene, clone size, J gene, V gene, CDR3 protein, CDR3 DNA. A D gene is named only where the DNA matches it firmly. Not all rows give a size; the values are once, few, many and, for expanded clones, a class.

-,-,TRBJ2-2,TRBV29-1,CSLTCGVHSTGELFF,TGCAGCCTTACCTGCGGGGTTCACAGCACCGGGGAGCTGTTTTTT
TRBD2,-,TRBJ2-3,TRBV7-6,CASSLVVSGPTDTQYF,TGTGCCAGCAGCTTAGTAGTTAGCGGGCCCACAGATACGCAGTATTTT
TRBD2,-,TRBJ2-2,TRBV4-3,CASSPSWLAGGTGELFF,TGCGCCAGCAGCCCCTCTTGGCTAGCGGGCGGGACCGGGGAGCTGTTTTTT
TRBD2,once,TRBJ2-3,TRBV7-9,CASSLRTSGLTDTQYF,TGTGCCAGCAGCTTGAGGACTAGCGGTCTCACAGATACGCAGTATTTT
TRBD1,few,TRBJ1-1,TRBV4-1,CASKAGGLRGTEAFF,TGCGCCAGCAAGGCAGGGGGCTTGAGGGGCACTGAAGCTTTCTTT
TRBD1,-,TRBJ1-2,TRBV30,CAWTVRQGEKGYTF,TGTGCCTGGACTGTACGACAGGGGGAAAAGGGCTACACCTTT
TRBD1,-,TRBJ1-2,TRBV2,CASTSQGTNYGYTF,TGTGCCAGCACTTCACAGGGGACTAACTATGGCTACACCTTC
TRBD2,-,TRBJ2-5,TRBV5-6,CASSWGLAGVETQYF,TGTGCCAGCAGCTGGGGACTAGCGGGAGTGGAGACCCAGTACTTC
TRBD2,-,TRBJ2-3,TRBV9,CASSVDPTSAEKSTDTQYF,TGTGCCAGCAGCGTAGACCCGACTAGCGCCGAGAAGAGCACAGATACGCAGTATTTT
-,-,TRBJ2-3,TRBV30,CAWSAGTDTQYF,TGTGCCTGGAGTGCAGGCACAGATACGCAGTATTTT
-,-,TRBJ1-2,TRBV15,CATSREQNYGYTF,TGTGCCACCAGCAGAGAACAGAACTATGGCTACACCTTC
TRBD1,-,TRBJ2-4,TRBV6-5,CASRRDKQGIQYF,TGTGCCAGCAGACGGGATAAACAGGGGATTCAGTACTTC
TRBD1,-,TRBJ1-1,TRBV28,CASSSADRAGTEAFF,TGTGCCAGCAGTTCCGCCGACAGGGCTGGCACTGAAGCTTTCTTT
TRBD1,few,TRBJ2-5,TRBV2,CASSVDRGRETQYF,TGTGCCAGCAGTGTTGACAGGGGGCGAGAGACCCAGTACTTC
-,-,TRBJ2-2,TRBV28,CASSLRRENTGELFF,TGTGCCAGCAGTTTACGGCGGGAGAACACCGGGGAGCTGTTTTTT
-,once,TRBJ2-1,TRBV5-4,CASSTRLEHNEQFF,TGTGCCAGCAGCACAAGACTGGAACACAATGAGCAGTTCTTC
TRBD1,-,TRBJ2-7,TRBV7-9,CASSSGTGWVYEQYF,TGTGCCAGCAGCTCCGGGACAGGGTGGGTCTACGAGCAGTACTTC
TRBD1,-,TRBJ1-6,TRBV19,CASTPDRGRNSPLHF,TGTGCCAGTACCCCGGACAGGGGGCGGAATTCACCCCTCCACTTT
TRBD2,-,TRBJ2-1,TRBV11-1,CASSLSGRAGNEQFF,TGTGCCAGCAGCCTCAGCGGGAGAGCGGGCAATGAGCAGTTCTTC
-,-,TRBJ2-3,TRBV18,CASSPTSTDTQYF,TGTGCCAGCTCACCAACAAGCACAGATACGCAGTATTTT
-,few,TRBJ1-1,TRBV5-4,CASSFGLGTEAFF,TGTGCCAGCAGCTTTGGACTGGGCACTGAAGCTTTCTTT
-,-,TRBJ1-5,TRBV4-3,CASSQDTQMNQPQHF,TGCGCCAGCAGCCAAGATACTCAAATGAATCAGCCCCAGCATTTT
-,-,TRBJ2-7,TRBV4-3,CASSQDVFLGPGYEQYF,TGCGCCAGCAGCCAAGATGTATTTCTCGGCCCAGGCTACGAGCAGTACTTC
-,-,TRBJ2-4,TRBV5-5,CASSLILAKNIQYF,TGTGCCAGCAGCTTGATCCTAGCCAAAAACATTCAGTACTTC
TRBD1,-,TRBJ2-1,TRBV7-2,CASSLGTGGSISNEQFF,TGTGCCAGCAGCTTAGGGACAGGGGGCTCGATATCCAATGAGCAGTTCTTC
TRBD1,-,TRBJ2-7,TRBV2,CASSDRSLGGTGGYF,TGTGCCAGCAGTGATCGGAGCCTTGGGGGGACAGGGGGGTACTTC
-,-,TRBJ2-6,TRBV7-3,CASSLMSLTSGANVLTF,TGTGCCAGCAGCTTAATGAGTCTTACCTCTGGGGCCAACGTCCTGACTTTC
-,-,TRBJ1-2,TRBV7-2,CASSPGSGYGYTF,TGTGCCAGCAGCCCGGGATCTGGCTATGGCTACACCTTC